The T cell receptor beta chain under discussion was sequenced for a study of T cells in Graves' hyperthyroidism and ophthalmopathy (dated by TCRdb to the late 2010s). Regarding the study in general: To identify distinguishing TCR V-J signatures, a discovery cohort of about 100 patients was used, comprising 40 to 45 with Graves' ophthalmopathy and some 60 with stable Graves' hyperthyroidism. Prospective prediction of ophthalmopathy was tested in an independent validation cohort of fewer than 20 hyperthyroidism patients and some 17 patients who later progressed to ophthalmopathy. The approximately 100 discovery patients were divided at random into training and test sets in a 7:3 ratio. In more than five Graves' hyperthyroidism patients, the study also compared T-cell repertoires from thyroid tissue with T-cell repertoires from blood. Following sampling, methimazole starting at 30 mg daily was given to hyperthyroidism patients, and high-dose intravenous methylprednisolone was given to ophthalmopathy patients. According to the paper, TCR Vbeta CDR3 sequencing was carried out on over 130 peripheral blood samples, which came from 40 to 45 ophthalmopathy, under 80 hyperthyroidism and around 17 progressor patients. Study-level results and caveats: In validation, progression to ophthalmopathy was predicted by the model with 70.59% sensitivity and about 72% specificity, a median of around 6.5 months before onset. A model built on a 13 V-J signature distinguished ophthalmopathy from stable hyperthyroidism, reaching 87.88% sensitivity and about 81% specificity in cross-validation and 80%/75% in testing. Blood samples also contained most of the expanded thyroid clonotypes (frequency above 0.001), which suggests that blood repertoires may reflect thyroid immune responses. Sample size was not statistically predetermined, and blinding of investigators to group allocation was not performed.

A patient counted as having stable Graves' hyperthyroidism if no progression to ophthalmopathy occurred over 18 months of follow-up. Hyperthyroidism patients were aged 18 to 65 years and newly diagnosed, with disease duration of less than 2 months. The study excluded patients with uncontrolled infections, other autoimmune diseases, pregnancy or lactation. Diagnoses relied on clinical symptoms, serum thyroxine and TRAb, thyroid ultrasound and orbital computed tomography. Total RNA was extracted with Trizol reagent, and quality was checked on an Agilent 2100 Bioanalyzer. This clonotype was observed at least ten times. What antigen it recognizes has not been identified. The record has no base qualities; no much larger clone is one base away. Amplification of TCR beta CDR3 regions was carried out from RNA transcripts. The TCR CDR3 was subjected to a first round of RT-PCR using the HTBI primer set and the Qiagen OneStep RT-PCR kit. Libraries were constructed in a second round of multiplex PCR, after which size selection and purification were performed. Sequencing of the libraries was done on an Illumina HiSeq2000 using paired-end 100 bp reads. Per the source publication's procedure: Raw data were processed with SOAPnuke, discarding reads with adapters, uncalled bases, mean Phred below 15, or no exact constant-primer or identifier match. High-quality paired reads were merged using COPE v1.2.5, and each unique nucleotide sequence was defined as a clonotype. MiTCR v1.1 was used to align the clonotypes against IMGT TRBV, TRBD and TRBJ reference segments. Only V-J combinations with frequency above 0.0001, covering approximately 99% of repertoires, were analysed. A TCS score was defined as the ratio of F50 (clonal expansion) to E x V (chaos), with BLOSUM62-based TCRdist applied between CDR3 peptides within each V-J. Welch's t-statistics and random forest reduced some 510 V-J features to about 12, which were used in a naive Bayes classifier (R e1071). Thyroid-blood repertoire similarity was quantified with the Morisita-Horn index. The public reads were reprocessed in TCRdb via fastp at Q25 and MiXCR, keeping in-frame beta chains. Rows matching on CDR3 protein sequence are summarized as one entry with the most common DNA and genes. For this entry, the V and J calls and clone size follow TCRdb and not the study's own pipeline. The sample contains almost 600,000 distinct CDR3 sequences, about half of them found a single time. The top ten clones comprise approximately 7.5% of the sample.

CDR1 and CDR2 (SGHAT, FQNNGV) derive from the germline V gene. V and J are truncated by 0 bases and 6 bases respectively, leaving an intervening sequence of 6 bases. From cysteine to phenylalanine, the CDR3 is 12 amino acids long. The read is trimmed to its CDR3 DNA, 36 bases read in frame from base 1. The clonotype was recovered from a woman between 18 and 30 years old with Graves' hyperthyroidism. The rearranged segments are TRBV11-2 and TRBJ2-7, with an unclear D gene assignment. The sequencing input was peripheral blood or thyroid tissue (not recorded which). This receptor has the CDR3 CASSLEFGEQYF. At the DNA level, the sequence is TGTGCCAGCAGCTTAGAATTTGGCGAGCAGTACTTC.